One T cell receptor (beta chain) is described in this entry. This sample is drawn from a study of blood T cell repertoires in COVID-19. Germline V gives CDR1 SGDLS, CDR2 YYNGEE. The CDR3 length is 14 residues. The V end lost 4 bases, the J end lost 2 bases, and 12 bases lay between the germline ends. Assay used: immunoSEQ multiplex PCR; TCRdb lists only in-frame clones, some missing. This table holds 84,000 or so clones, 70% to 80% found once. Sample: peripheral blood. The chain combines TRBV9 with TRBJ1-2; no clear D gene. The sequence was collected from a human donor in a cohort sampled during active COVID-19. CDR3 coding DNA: TGTGCCAGCAGCTCCCGAGGAAGAAACTATGGCTACACCTTC. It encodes CASSSRGRNYGYTF. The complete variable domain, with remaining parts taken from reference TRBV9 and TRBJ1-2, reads DSGVTQTPKHLITATGQRVTLRCSPRSGDLSVYWYQQSLDQGLQFLIQYYNGEERAKGNILERFSAQQFPDLHSELNLSSLELGDSALYFCASSSRGRNYGYTFGSGTRLTVV.